Listed here are 21 T cell receptor beta chains from one sample, sequenced in a study of blood T cells in healthy people across ages. A second about 7 to 11 cycle PCR used barcoded and J-beta primers. TCRdb reprocessed the 5' RACE reads with MiXCR, giving one entry per CDR3 protein. The sample lists about 1.4 million distinct CDR3 sequences, almost 60% seen once, with approximately 7% in the top ten. Sequences were obtained from blood. These TCRs come from a man aged 18-30 years in good health.

The chain employs TRBV7-2 and TRBJ1-4, with 8 nucleotides matching TRBD1. With V trimmed by 5 bases and J by 7 bases, 9 bases remained unmatched. The CDR3 runs 15 residues. The germline V gene has CDR1 SGHTA and CDR2 FQGNSA. CDR3: CASSHSDRVGEKLFF. DNA for the CDR3: TGTGCCAGCAGCCACTCGGACAGGGTTGGTGAAAAACTGTTTTTT.

This clonotype appeared once. V usage is TRBV4-2 and J usage is TRBJ1-6; no clear D gene. V was trimmed by 0 bases and J by 10 bases, leaving 13 bases between them. Germline CDR1 and CDR2: LGHNA and YNFKEQ. CDR3 size: 15 residues. The CDR3 loop reads CASSQEPSLSSPLHF. The CDR3 bases are TGTGCCAGCAGCCAAGAACCGTCTCTTAGCTCACCCCTCCACTTT.

In its sample, this clonotype was seen a few times. V and J are TRBV12-3 or TRBV12-4 and TRBJ1-5, with D unresolved. Trimming shortened V by 6 bases and J by 0 bases, and 3 bases separated the two germline ends. The CDR3 extends over 12 amino acids. The CDR3 loop is CASSVSNQPQHF. The CDR3 bases are TGTGCCAGCAGCGTTAGCAATCAGCCCCAGCATTTT.

The chain has TRBV27 and TRBJ1-3; TRBD1 matches at 7 bases. CDR1 MNHEY and CDR2 SMNVEV come from the germline V gene (reference sequence). V was pared by 4 bases and J by 2 bases, with 8 bases of the junction left unmatched. The CDR3 runs 16 residues. The CDR3 loop reads CASSSTDRETGNTIYF. The CDR3, as DNA: TGTGCCAGCAGTTCCACCGACAGGGAAACTGGAAACACCATATATTTT.

This clonotype was picked up one time. The rearrangement uses TRBV10-3 and TRBJ2-1, with 8 bases identical to TRBD2. CDR1 and CDR2 (germline): ENHRY, SYGVKD. This CDR3 contains 16 residues. With 3 bases clipped from V and 5 bases from J, the junction kept 9 bases outside the gene matches. The CDR3 DNA sequence: TGTGCCATCAGTGACGTGGGCGGGGGGAATAACAATGAGCAGTTCTTC. It codes for CAISDVGGGNNNEQFF.

This clonotype was detected many times. The chain uses TRBV11-2 and TRBJ2-5; D is undetermined. Germline CDR1 and CDR2: SGHAT and FQNNGV. The length of the CDR3 is 13 residues. V dropped 5 bases and J dropped 4 bases, with 11 bases sitting between them. The CDR3 protein is CASSRWSGETQYF. CDR3 DNA sequence: TGTGCCAGCAGCAGGTGGTCGGGAGAGACCCAGTACTTC.

This clonotype occurred a few times. The genes are TRBV10-3 and TRBJ2-1, with 8 bases that match TRBD1. J gave up 3 bases and V 6 bases, and 4 bases lay outside the gene matches. The CDR3 runs to 14 residues. The germline V gene has CDR1 ENHRY and CDR2 SYGVKD. The CDR3 bases are TGTGCCATCAGAGAGACAGGGGTCTACAATGAGCAGTTCTTC. Its protein is CAIRETGVYNEQFF.

The chain employs TRBV3-1 and TRBJ2-3, with 12 nucleotides matching TRBD2. The CDR3 length is 18 residues. With 2 bases clipped from V and 3 bases from J, the junction kept 9 bases outside the gene matches. Per the germline V gene, CDR1 is LGHDT and CDR2 is YNNKEL (reference sequence). CDR3 amino acids: CASSQNPTSGRGTDTQYF. The CDR3 nucleotides are TGTGCCAGCAGCCAAAATCCGACTAGCGGGAGAGGTACAGATACGCAGTATTTT.

V gene TRBV2 combines with J gene TRBJ2-7; tentative D call: TRBD1 (5 bases). The DNA end is a closer match to TRBJ2-5, so the J assignment may be wrong. This CDR3 is 12 amino acids long. Germline V CDR1 and CDR2: SNHLY, FYNNEI. The CDR3 sequence is CASGFRVETQYF. The CDR3 nucleotides read TGTGCCAGCGGATTCAGGGTAGAGACCCAGTACTTC.

This chain uses TRBV5-6 with TRBJ2-1; D is uncertain. CDR3 size: 15 residues. Trimming stripped 4 bases from V and 0 bases from J, with 11 bases between. The germline V gene encodes CDR1 SGHDT and CDR2 YYEEEE. The CDR3 DNA is TGTGCCAGCAGCCTCGACTTAGTCTCCTACAATGAGCAGTTCTTC. Encoded protein: CASSLDLVSYNEQFF.

Concerning this clonotype itself: This could be a read error, since a much larger clone is one nucleotide away. The V and J genes are TRBV29-1 and TRBJ1-2, with D uncertain. This CDR3 has 14 residues. V dropped 1 base and J dropped 8 bases, with 17 bases sitting between them. Germline V gene data show CDR1 as SQVTM and CDR2 as ANQGSEA. The CDR3 DNA reads TGCAGCGTTGAAGCAGCGACCGCATCAGCGGGCTACACCTTC. Amino acids: CSVEAATASAGYTF.

The rearrangement uses TRBV7-9 and TRBJ2-1; 11 bases match TRBD2. This CDR3 is built from 15 residues. Germline CDR1 is SEHNR and CDR2 is FQNEAQ (reference sequence). V gave up 7 bases and J gave up 6 bases; unmatched junction bases: 8. In DNA, the CDR3 is TGTGCCAGCACCGTTAGCGGGAGGGCCTTCAATGAGCAGTTCTTC. Its protein is CASTVSGRAFNEQFF.

In its sample, this clonotype was seen a few times. This rearrangement joins TRBV4-1 to TRBJ2-5, with no clear D. The assigned J gene may be wrong: the sequence end matches TRBJ2-7 better. This CDR3 contains 14 residues. Looked up from germline, CDR1 is MGHRA and CDR2 is YSYEKL. Written as DNA, the CDR3 is TGCGCCAGCAGCCAAGATCCAGGCTGGGACGAGCAGTACTTC. Its translation: CASSQDPGWDEQYF.

The rearrangement links TRBV4-2 to TRBJ2-3; TRBD2 might be the D (6 bases). V was clipped by 2 bases and J by 6 bases, with 15 bases between them. The CDR3 length is 15 residues. Germline assignment: CDR1 LGHNA and CDR2 YNFKEQ. In nucleotides, the CDR3 is TGTGCCAGCAGCCAAAGCCAGGGCGGGGCGGATACGCAGTATTTT. This encodes CASSQSQGGADTQYF.

This clonotype was picked up a small number of times. The rearrangement joins TRBV7-8 to TRBJ2-2, with D possibly being TRBD2 (5 bases). The CDR3 runs to 16 residues. Germline-derived CDR1 and CDR2 are SGHVS and FQNEAQ. V lost 1 base and J lost 0, with 9 bases in between. CDR3 bases: TGTGCCAGCAGCTTAGTGGGCGGGTCGAACACCGGGGAGCTGTTTTTT. Encoded protein: CASSLVGGSNTGELFF.

This clonotype was picked up a small number of times. V is TRBV29-1 and J is TRBJ2-1; no clear D gene. Per the germline V gene, CDR1 is SQVTM and CDR2 is ANQGSEA. The CDR3 has 14 amino acids. The ends were cut back, 4 bases at V and 3 bases at J, with 13 bases in the middle. The CDR3 spells CSVGVGYVYNEQFF. CDR3 nucleotide sequence: TGCAGCGTTGGGGTGGGATATGTCTACAATGAGCAGTTCTTC.

This clonotype was counted ten times or more. Possible read error: a much larger clone is one base away. The CDR3 loop is CASRFTDTQYF. In nucleotides, the CDR3 is TGTGCCAGCAGATTCACAGATACGCAGTATTTT. The chain is built from TRBV12-3 or TRBV12-4 and TRBJ2-3; D is unclear. Trimming pared 6 bases from V and 2 bases from J, leaving 3 bases between. The CDR3 spans 11 residues.

The gene calls are TRBV15 and TRBJ2-1, with unresolved D. The CDR3 is made up of 14 amino acids. In germline, CDR1 is LNHNV, CDR2 YYDKDF (reference sequence). With 0 bases removed from V and 8 bases from J, the gap between germline ends came to 11 bases. CDR3 protein: CATSRDWVGDEQFF. The CDR3 nucleotides read TGTGCCACCAGCAGAGATTGGGTCGGCGATGAGCAGTTCTTC.

The V and J genes are TRBV25-1 and TRBJ2-4; possibly TRBD1 for D (5 bases). V lost 4 bases, J lost 5 bases, and 9 bases lay in between. The CDR3 has 13 residues. The germline gives CDR1 MGHDK, CDR2 SYGVNS. The chain's CDR3 is CASSALGQNIQYF. The CDR3 region has the DNA TGTGCCAGCAGTGCCCTGGGGCAAAACATTCAGTACTTC.

The rearrangement links TRBV20-1 to TRBJ2-3; D remains unclear. This CDR3 contains 14 residues. V gave up 1 base and J gave up 6 bases, with 14 bases separating them. Germline V lookup: CDR1 DFQATT, CDR2 SNEGSKA (reference sequence). DNA of the CDR3: TGCAGTGCTAGAGTGGGGAATCGGTTTGATACGCAGTATTTT. Translated: CSARVGNRFDTQYF.

Regarding this clonotype: A junction end diverges from the germline sequence, so it may reflect a read error. CDR3 amino acids: CAGSLALDEQYF. CDR3 coding DNA: TGTGCCGGCAGTTTGGCCCTGGATGAGCAGTACTTC. The chain couples TRBV12-3 or TRBV12-4 to TRBJ2-7; no reliable D call. The length of the CDR3 is 12 residues.